The entry below describes one T cell receptor (beta chain). Generated by immunoSEQ multiplex PCR, the TCRdb table keeps only in-frame clones and is missing some. This sample has 200,000 to 300,000 clones, with about 90% found just once. This sample is drawn from a study of blood T cell repertoires in COVID-19. The CDR3 totals 17 residues. Germline loops: CDR1 LNHDA, CDR2 SQIVND (reference sequence). V lost 3 bases, J lost 1 base, and 16 bases lay in between. V and J are TRBV19 and TRBJ2-1; D unclear. The sequencing input was peripheral blood. The source of this sequence is a man in his fifties or sixties who had recovered from COVID-19. The CDR3, as DNA: TGTGCCAGTAGTATCACCATGGCAACGTGGTCCTACAATGAGCAGTTCTTC. This translates into CASSITMATWSYNEQFF. Full variable domain (outside the CDR3, taken from reference TRBV19 and TRBJ2-1): DGGITQSPKYLFRKEGQNVTLSCEQNLNHDAMYWYRQDPGQGLRLIYYSQIVNDFQKGDIAEGYSVSREKKESFPLTVTSAQKNPTAFYLCASSITMATWSYNEQFFGPGTRLTVL.